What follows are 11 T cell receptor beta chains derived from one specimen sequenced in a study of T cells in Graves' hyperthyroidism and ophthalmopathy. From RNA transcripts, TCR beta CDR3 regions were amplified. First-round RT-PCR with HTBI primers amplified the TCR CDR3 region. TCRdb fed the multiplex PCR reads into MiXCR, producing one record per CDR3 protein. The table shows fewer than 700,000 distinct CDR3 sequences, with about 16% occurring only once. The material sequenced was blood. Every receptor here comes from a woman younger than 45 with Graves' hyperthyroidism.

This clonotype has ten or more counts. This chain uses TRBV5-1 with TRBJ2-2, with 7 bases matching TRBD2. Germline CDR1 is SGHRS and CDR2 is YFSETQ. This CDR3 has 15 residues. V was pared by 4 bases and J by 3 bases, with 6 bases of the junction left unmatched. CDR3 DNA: TGCGCCAGCAGCACGACTAGCAAGGACACCGGGGAGCTGTTTTTT. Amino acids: CASSTTSKDTGELFF.

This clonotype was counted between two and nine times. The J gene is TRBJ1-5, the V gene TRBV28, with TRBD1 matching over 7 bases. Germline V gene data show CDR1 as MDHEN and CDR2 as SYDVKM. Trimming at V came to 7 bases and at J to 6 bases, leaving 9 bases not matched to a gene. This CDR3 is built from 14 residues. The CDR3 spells CASMDTGAGQPQHF. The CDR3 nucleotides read TGTGCCAGCATGGATACAGGGGCCGGTCAGCCCCAGCATTTT. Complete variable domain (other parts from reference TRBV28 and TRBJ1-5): DVKVTQSSRYLVKRTGEKVFLECVQDMDHENMFWYRQDPGLGLRLIYFSYDVKMKEKGDIPEGYSVSREKKERFSLILESASTNQTSMYLCASMDTGAGQPQHFGDGTRLSIL.

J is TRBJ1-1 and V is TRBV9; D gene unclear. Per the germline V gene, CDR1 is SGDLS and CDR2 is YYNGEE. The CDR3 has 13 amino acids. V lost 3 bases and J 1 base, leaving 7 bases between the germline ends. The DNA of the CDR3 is TGTGCCAGCAGCGACAGCCCGAACACTGAAGCTTTCTTT. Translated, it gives CASSDSPNTEAFF.

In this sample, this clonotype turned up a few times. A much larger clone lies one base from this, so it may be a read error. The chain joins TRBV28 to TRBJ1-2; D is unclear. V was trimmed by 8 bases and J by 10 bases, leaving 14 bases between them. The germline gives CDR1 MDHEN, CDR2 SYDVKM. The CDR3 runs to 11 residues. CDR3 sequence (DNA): TGTGCCAGCGCCGTCCAGAGGCTCTACACCTTC. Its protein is CASAVQRLYTF.

The CDR3 loop reads CASSDGAGDLTIDEQYF. The CDR3 DNA reads TGTGCCAGCAGTGATGGGGCGGGAGACCTCACGATCGACGAGCAGTACTTC. The rearrangement joins TRBV2 to TRBJ2-7; 7 positions agree with TRBD2. The CDR3 is made up of 17 amino acids. The trim removed 3 bases at V and 5 bases at J, leaving 16 bases unmatched. In germline, CDR1 is SNHLY, CDR2 FYNNEI. Full variable domain (outside the CDR3, taken from reference TRBV2 and TRBJ2-7): EPEVTQTPSHQVTQMGQEVILRCVPISNHLYFYWYRQILGQKVEFLVSFYNNEISEKSEIFDDQFSVERPDGSNFTLKIRSTKLEDSAMYFCASSDGAGDLTIDEQYFGPGTRLTVT.

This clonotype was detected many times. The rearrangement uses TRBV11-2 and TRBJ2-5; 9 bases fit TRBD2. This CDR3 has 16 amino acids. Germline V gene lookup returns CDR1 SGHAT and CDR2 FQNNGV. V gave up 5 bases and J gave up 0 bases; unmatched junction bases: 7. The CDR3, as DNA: TGTGCCAGCAGCCCGACTAGCGGCCCTTACCAAGAGACCCAGTACTTC. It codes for CASSPTSGPYQETQYF.

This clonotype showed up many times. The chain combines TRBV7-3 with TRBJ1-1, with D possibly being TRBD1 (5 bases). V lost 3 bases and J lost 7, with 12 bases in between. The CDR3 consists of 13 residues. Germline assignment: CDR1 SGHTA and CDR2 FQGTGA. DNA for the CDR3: TGTGCCAGCAGCTTCGACAGTTCGAGTGAAGCTTTCTTT. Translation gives CASSFDSSSEAFF.

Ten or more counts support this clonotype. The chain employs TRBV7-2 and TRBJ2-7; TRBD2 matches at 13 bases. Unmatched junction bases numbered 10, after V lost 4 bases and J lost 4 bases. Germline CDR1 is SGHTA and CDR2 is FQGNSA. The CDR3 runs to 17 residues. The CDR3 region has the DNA TGTGCCAGCAGCTGGACTAGCGGGAGCTGGGTTCAGTACGAGCAGTACTTC. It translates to CASSWTSGSWVQYEQYF.

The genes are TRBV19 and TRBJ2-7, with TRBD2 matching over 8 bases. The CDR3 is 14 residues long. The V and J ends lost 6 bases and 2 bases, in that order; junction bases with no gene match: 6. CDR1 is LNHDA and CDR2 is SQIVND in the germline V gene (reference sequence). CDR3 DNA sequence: TGTGCCAGTAGAGCTAGCGGGTCCCCCTACGAGCAGTACTTC. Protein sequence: CASRASGSPYEQYF.

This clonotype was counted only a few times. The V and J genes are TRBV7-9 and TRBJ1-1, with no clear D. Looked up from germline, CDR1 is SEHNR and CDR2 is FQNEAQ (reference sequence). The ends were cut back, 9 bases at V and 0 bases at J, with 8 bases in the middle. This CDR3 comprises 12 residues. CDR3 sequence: CASQHMNTEAFF. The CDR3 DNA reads TGTGCCAGTCAGCATATGAACACTGAAGCTTTCTTT.

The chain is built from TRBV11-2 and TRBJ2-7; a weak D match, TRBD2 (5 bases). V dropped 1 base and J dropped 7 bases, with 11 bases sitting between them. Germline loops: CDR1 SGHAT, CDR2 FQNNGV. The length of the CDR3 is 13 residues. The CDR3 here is CASSLGRGREQYF. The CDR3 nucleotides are TGTGCCAGCAGCTTAGGACGGGGAAGAGAGCAGTACTTC.